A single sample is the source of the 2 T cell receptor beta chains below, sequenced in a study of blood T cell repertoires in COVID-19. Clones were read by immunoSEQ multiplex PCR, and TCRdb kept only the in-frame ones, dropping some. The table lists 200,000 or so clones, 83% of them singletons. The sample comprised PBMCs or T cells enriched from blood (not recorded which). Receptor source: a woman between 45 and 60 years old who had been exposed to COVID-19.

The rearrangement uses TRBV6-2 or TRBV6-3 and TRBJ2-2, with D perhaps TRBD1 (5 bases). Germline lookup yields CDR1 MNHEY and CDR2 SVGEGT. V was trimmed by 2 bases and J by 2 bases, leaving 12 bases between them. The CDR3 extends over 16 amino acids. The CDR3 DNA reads TGTGCCAGCAGTTACAAGGGGCCTCGAAACACCGGGGAGCTGTTTTTT. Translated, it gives CASSYKGPRNTGELFF.

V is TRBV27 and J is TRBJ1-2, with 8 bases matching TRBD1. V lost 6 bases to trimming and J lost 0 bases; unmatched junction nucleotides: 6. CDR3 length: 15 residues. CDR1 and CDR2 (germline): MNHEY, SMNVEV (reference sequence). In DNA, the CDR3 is TGTGCCAGCAGACCTGACAGGGGAACTAACTATGGCTACACCTTC. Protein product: CASRPDRGTNYGYTF.